What follows is one TCR beta chain and its context. The data were obtained in a study of shared clonotypes between healthy human individuals. Study details: Used for every donor were three CD4 naive, three CD4 memory, two CD8 naive and one CD8 memory plate.

The CDR3 runs 16 residues. The V segment lost 4 bases and the J segment 3 bases; nucleotides outside the gene matches: 7. The germline V gene has CDR1 GTSNPN and CDR2 SVGIG (reference sequence). Healthy HIV-negative adults without recent acute infections or vaccinations served as donors. CD4+ cell separation produced CD45RA+ naive and CD45RA-negative memory subsets. Clones were read by immunoSEQ multiplex PCR, and TCRdb kept only the in-frame ones, dropping some. The repertoire holds some 2.3 million clones, with approximately 93% as singletons. The rearrangement joins TRBV30 to TRBJ2-3, with 13 bases aligning to TRBD2. The TCR was taken from a man aged 18 to 35 in good health. Some clones in this sample may be carry-over from other donors' samples. Sequenced material: naive CD4+ T cells from PBMCs. Specified subset: CD45RA+ positively selected. CDR3 amino acids: CAWTRTSGSGTDTQYF. For the CDR3, the DNA is TGTGCCTGGACGCGGACTAGCGGGAGTGGAACAGATACGCAGTATTTT. Variable domain in full (rest from reference TRBV30 and TRBJ2-3): SQTIHQWPATLVQPVGSPLSLECTVEGTSNPNLYWYRQAAGRGLQLLFYSVGIGQISSEVPQNLSASRPQDRQFILSSKKLLLSDSGFYLCAWTRTSGSGTDTQYFGPGTRLTVL.